The clone carrying this T cell receptor (beta chain) was seen a handful of times. Its antigen remains unidentified. The sample belongs to a study of T cells in Graves' hyperthyroidism and ophthalmopathy. Findings of the study overall: Using 13 V-J features, a model discriminated ophthalmopathy from stable hyperthyroidism.

In germline, CDR1 is SGHRS, CDR2 YFSETQ. The CDR3 covers 18 residues. Losses at the gene ends were 2 bases for V and 6 bases for J; bases not matched to a gene: 17. The source material, RNA transcripts, was used to amplify TCR beta CDR3 regions. A set of HTBI primers served as the primers for a first-round RT-PCR of the TCR CDR3. MiXCR, applied by TCRdb to the multiplex PCR reads, yields one record per CDR3 protein. The sample carries 650,000 to 750,000 distinct CDR3 sequences, 14% recorded once. In patients aged 18 to 65, hyperthyroidism was newly diagnosed, with duration under 2 months. The authors took PBMCs from 8 to 10 ml fresh peripheral blood.

The sample comprised blood. The rearrangement links TRBV5-1 to TRBJ2-1, with TRBD2 matching 7 bases. The TCR comes from a woman younger than 30 with Graves' hyperthyroidism. Here the CDR3 reads CASSFSWSSGIPGNEQFF. The CDR3 coding sequence is TGCGCCAGCAGCTTTTCGTGGTCCAGCGGGATCCCGGGCAATGAGCAGTTCTTC.